These 8 T cell receptor beta chains were sequenced from one sample in a study of T-cell memory formation after mild COVID-19. TCRdb re-called the 5' RACE reads through MiXCR, storing one row per CDR3 protein. The data show roughly 170,000 distinct CDR3 sequences, less than 20% seen once. Sequencing input: PBMCs or a T cell subset sorted from them (not recorded which). Receptors originate from a man between 18 and 29 years old who had mild COVID-19 (a few samples of this study predate the infection). Cell type and time point are not known.

The CDR3 loop reads CASTPTGAPNYGYTF. The CDR3 nucleotides read TGTGCCAGCACCCCCACAGGTGCGCCTAACTATGGCTACACCTTC. The V call is TRBV6-6, the J call TRBJ1-2, with TRBD1 as a possible D gene (5 bases). Trimming cost V 7 bases and J 0 bases, with 15 bases left between them. Germline CDR1 reads MNHNY; CDR2 reads SVGAGI (reference sequence). The CDR3 has 15 residues.

The rearrangement joins TRBV7-2 to TRBJ1-1, with 9 nucleotides matching TRBD1. The germline V gene has CDR1 SGHTA and CDR2 FQGNSA. The CDR3 length is 15 residues. J gave up 5 bases and V 2 bases, and 6 bases lay outside the gene matches. The CDR3, as DNA: TGTGCCAGCAGCTTACGGACAGGGGTAGGAACTGAAGCTTTCTTT. Translating it yields CASSLRTGVGTEAFF.

This clonotype has ten or more counts. The chain couples TRBV7-2 to TRBJ1-1; 7 bases line up with TRBD1. J gave up 4 bases and V 5 bases, and 7 bases lay outside the gene matches. Per the germline V gene, CDR1 is SGHTA and CDR2 is FQGNSA. The CDR3 is made up of 14 amino acids. The CDR3 nucleotides read TGTGCCAGCAGCCGGGACAGATTTTTCACTGAAGCTTTCTTT. It translates to CASSRDRFFTEAFF.

This clonotype was picked up a small number of times. The chain is built from TRBV7-3 and TRBJ1-6; a possible D gene is TRBD1 (5 bases). This CDR3 has 13 residues. Germline-derived CDR1 and CDR2 are SGHTA and FQGTGA. V dropped 5 bases and J dropped 11 bases, with 13 bases sitting between them. Here the CDR3 reads CASSPAGDPPLHF. In DNA, the CDR3 is TGTGCCAGCAGCCCCGCGGGGGATCCACCCCTCCACTTT.

The chain carries TRBV4-3 and TRBJ1-2, with D perhaps TRBD1 (6 bases). Per the germline V gene, CDR1 is LGHNA and CDR2 is YSLEER. The V and J ends lost 4 bases and 2 bases respectively, with 14 bases between them. This CDR3 region has 15 residues. CDR3 DNA: TGCGCCAGCAGCCCCCTAGGGGGGGGGAACTATGGCTACACCTTC. Its translation is CASSPLGGGNYGYTF.

The chain combines TRBV12-3 or TRBV12-4 with TRBJ2-1, with D perhaps assigned TRBD1 or TRBD2 (6 bases each). Trimming pared 3 bases from V and 2 bases from J, leaving 11 bases between. The CDR3 is 15 residues long. The CDR3 spells CASSFLGGAYNEQFF. The CDR3 DNA sequence: TGTGCCAGCAGTTTTTTGGGGGGCGCCTACAATGAGCAGTTCTTC.

A few counts support this clonotype. This chain connects TRBV3-1 to TRBJ1-1; D might be TRBD1 (6 bases). V was clipped by 0 bases and J by 3 bases, with 11 bases between them. CDR3 length: 15 residues. The V gene's germline CDR1 is LGHDT and CDR2 YNNKEL (reference sequence). CDR3 in DNA: TGTGCCAGCAGCCAAGATTTAAAGGGGGACACTGAAGCTTTCTTT. It specifies CASSQDLKGDTEAFF. Full variable domain (rest looked up from reference TRBV3-1 and TRBJ1-1): DTAVSQTPKYLVTQMGNDKSIKCEQNLGHDTMYWYKQDSKKFLKIMFSYNNKELIINETVPNRFSPKSPDKAHLNLHINSLELGDSAVYFCASSQDLKGDTEAFFGQGTRLTVV.

The chain combines TRBV5-1 with TRBJ1-1, with D perhaps matching TRBD1 (5 bases). V was cut by 4 bases and J by 5 bases, with 18 bases left in between. The germline V gene encodes CDR1 SGHRS and CDR2 YFSETQ. The CDR3 covers 15 residues. CDR3 nucleotide sequence: TGCGCCAGCAGCCCCGGCGGGGGGGGACGAACTGAAGCTTTCTTT. Protein: CASSPGGGGRTEAFF.